This T cell receptor (beta chain) was identified in a study of beta chain features in type 1 diabetes. Overall study findings and caveats: In all four CD4+ subsets, TCRB CDR3 length was significantly, moderately reduced in type 1 diabetes.

This clone was seen more than once but under ten times. As yet, its antigen is unknown. Of the isolated RNA, all was reverse transcribed, and so the sequenced material was expressed TCRB transcripts. Profiled with immunoSEQ multiplex PCR; TCRdb holds only in-frame clones, not every one. Among under 300,000 clones, approximately 10% were seen once, and the ten largest hold more than 0.015%. The ends lost 6 bases at V and 5 bases at J; junction bases unmatched: 8. Germline CDR1 SGHAT, CDR2 FQNNGV. This CDR3 comprises 14 residues. Sequences were obtained from naive CD4+ T cells from blood. This receptor was obtained from a man younger than 40 with type 1 diabetes. V and J are TRBV11-2 and TRBJ2-7; 9 bases align to TRBD2. CDR3 in DNA: TGTGCCAGCAGGGACGGGCGGGGGGGCGACGAGCAGTACTTC. Encoded protein: CASRDGRGGDEQYF.